The present entry profiles one T cell receptor (beta chain) with its context. The antigen remains unidentified. The CDR3 totals 15 residues. J lost 5 bases, V lost 2 bases, and 3 bases had no gene match. Looked up from germline, CDR1 is SGHTA and CDR2 is FQGNSA. The sample originates from a study of T cell clonotyping in hematopoietic cell transplantation. Findings of the study overall: Graft donor and pretransplant recipient Inverse Simpson Index values predicted broader posttransplant TCR diversity.

TCRdb keeps only in-frame clones here, not all; method: immunoSEQ multiplex PCR. The data contain 11,000 to 15,000 clones, nearly 95% of them seen just once; the ten biggest clones take up approximately 4.5%. The specimen comprised PBMCs, sampled 30 days after allogeneic stem cell transplant. The receptor comes from a male patient aged 60-70 years who had an allogeneic stem cell transplant from an unrelated donor, so the T cells may come from the graft donor. Some clones in this sample may be carry-over from other donors' samples. The V call is TRBV7-2, the J call TRBJ2-5; 12 bases are a match to TRBD2. DNA for the CDR3: TGTGCCAGCAGCTTACTAGCGGGGGGGCGGGAGACCCAGTACTTC. The encoded protein is CASSLLAGGRETQYF.